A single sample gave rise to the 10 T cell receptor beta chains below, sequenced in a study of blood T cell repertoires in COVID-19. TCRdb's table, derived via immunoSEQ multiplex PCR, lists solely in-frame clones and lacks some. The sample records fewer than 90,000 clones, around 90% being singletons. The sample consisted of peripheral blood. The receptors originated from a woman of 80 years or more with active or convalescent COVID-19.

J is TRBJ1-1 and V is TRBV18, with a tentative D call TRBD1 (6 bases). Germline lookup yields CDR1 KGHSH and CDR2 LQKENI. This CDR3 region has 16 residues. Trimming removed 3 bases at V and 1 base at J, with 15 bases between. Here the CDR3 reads CASSPGGAGKNTEAFF. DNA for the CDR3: TGTGCCAGCTCACCGGGGGGGGCTGGGAAGAACACTGAAGCTTTCTTT. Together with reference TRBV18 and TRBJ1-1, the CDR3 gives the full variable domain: NAGVMQNPRHLVRRRGQEARLRCSPMKGHSHVYWYRQLPEEGLKFMVYLQKENIIDESGMPKERFSAEFPKEGPSILRIQQVVRGDSAAYFCASSPGGAGKNTEAFFGQGTRLTVV.

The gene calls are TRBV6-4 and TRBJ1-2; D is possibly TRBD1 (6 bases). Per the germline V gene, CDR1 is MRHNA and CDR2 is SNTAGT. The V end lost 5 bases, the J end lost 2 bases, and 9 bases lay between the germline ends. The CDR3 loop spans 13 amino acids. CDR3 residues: CASSQGQNYGYTF. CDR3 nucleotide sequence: TGTGCCAGCAGTCAGGGACAAAACTATGGCTACACCTTC.

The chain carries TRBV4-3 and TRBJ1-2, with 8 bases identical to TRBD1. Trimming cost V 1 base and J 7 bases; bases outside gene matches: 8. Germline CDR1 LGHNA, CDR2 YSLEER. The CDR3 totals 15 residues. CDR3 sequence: CASSQAHQGAGGYTF. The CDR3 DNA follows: TGCGCCAGCAGCCAAGCTCACCAGGGGGCGGGTGGCTACACCTTC.

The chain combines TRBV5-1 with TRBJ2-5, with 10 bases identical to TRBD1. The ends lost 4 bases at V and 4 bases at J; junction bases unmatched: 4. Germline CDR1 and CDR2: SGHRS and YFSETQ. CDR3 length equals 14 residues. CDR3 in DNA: TGCGCCAGCAGCACTAGGACAGGGGGAGAGACCCAGTACTTC. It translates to CASSTRTGGETQYF. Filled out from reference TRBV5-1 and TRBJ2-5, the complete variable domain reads KAGVTQTPRYLIKTRGQQVTLSCSPISGHRSVSWYQQTPGQGLQFLFEYFSETQRNKGNFPGRFSGRQFSNSRSEMNVSTLELGDSALYLCASSTRTGGETQYFGPGTRLLVL.

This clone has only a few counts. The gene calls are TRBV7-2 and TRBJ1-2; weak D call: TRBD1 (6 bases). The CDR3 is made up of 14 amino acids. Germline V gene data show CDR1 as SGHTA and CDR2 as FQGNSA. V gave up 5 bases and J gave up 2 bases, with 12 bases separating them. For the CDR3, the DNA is TGTGCCAGCAGCCCGGGACAACAAAACTATGGCTACACCTTC. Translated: CASSPGQQNYGYTF.

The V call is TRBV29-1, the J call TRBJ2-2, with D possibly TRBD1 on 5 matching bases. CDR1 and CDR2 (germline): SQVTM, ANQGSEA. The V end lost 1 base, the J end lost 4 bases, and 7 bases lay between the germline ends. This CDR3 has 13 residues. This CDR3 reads CSVEATGTGELFF. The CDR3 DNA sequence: TGCAGCGTTGAAGCCACAGGCACCGGGGAGCTGTTTTTT.

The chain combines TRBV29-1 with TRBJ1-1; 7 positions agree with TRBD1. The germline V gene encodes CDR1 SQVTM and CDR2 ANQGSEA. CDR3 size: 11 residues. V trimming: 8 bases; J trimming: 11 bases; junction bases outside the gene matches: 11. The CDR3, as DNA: TGCAGCTTTCGACAGGGAATGGGGGCTTTCTTT. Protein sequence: CSFRQGMGAFF. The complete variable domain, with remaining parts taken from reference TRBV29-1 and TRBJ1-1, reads SAVISQKPSRDICQRGTSLTIQCQVDSQVTMMFWYRQQPGQSLTLIATANQGSEATYESGFVIDKFPISRPNLTFSTLTVSNMSPEDSSIYLCSFRQGMGAFFGQGTRLTVV.

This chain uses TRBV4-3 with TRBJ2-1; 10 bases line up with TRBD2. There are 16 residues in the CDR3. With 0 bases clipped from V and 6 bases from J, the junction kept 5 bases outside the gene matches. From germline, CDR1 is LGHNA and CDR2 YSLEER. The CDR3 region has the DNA TGCGCCAGCAGCCAAGATTTTAGCGGGAGGCTCAATGAGCAGTTCTTC. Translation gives CASSQDFSGRLNEQFF.

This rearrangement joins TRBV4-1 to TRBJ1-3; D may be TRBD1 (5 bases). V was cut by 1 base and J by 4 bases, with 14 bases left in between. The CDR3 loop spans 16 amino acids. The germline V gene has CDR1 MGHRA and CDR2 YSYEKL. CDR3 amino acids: CASSQGAGRLGNTIYF. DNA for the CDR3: TGCGCCAGCAGCCAAGGGGCAGGGCGGCTGGGAAACACCATATATTTT.

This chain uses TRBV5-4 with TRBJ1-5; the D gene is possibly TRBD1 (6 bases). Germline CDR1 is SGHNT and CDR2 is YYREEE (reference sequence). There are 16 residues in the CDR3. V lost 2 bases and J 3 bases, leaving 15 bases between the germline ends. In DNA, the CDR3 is TGTGCCAGCAGCTTACAGGGTGAGGGATTCAATCAGCCCCAGCATTTT. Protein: CASSLQGEGFNQPQHF.